This T cell receptor (beta chain) was recovered during a study of identical twins. Overall study results and limits: Low generation-probability sequences were in excess among twin-shared out-of-frame alpha sequences. Insertions were fewer in abundant cord blood beta clonotypes, whereas memory repertoires showed none of this pattern.

Germline CDR1 and CDR2: SEHNR and FQNEAQ (reference sequence). With V trimmed by 3 bases and J by 3 bases, 12 bases remained unmatched. The CDR3 is 17 amino acids. On this clonotype itself: Its antigen is unidentified.

TCRdb reprocessed the 5' RACE reads via MiXCR and lists one record per CDR3 protein. The sample consists of fewer than 550,000 distinct CDR3 sequences, 15% of them appearing once. This same sample was also part of a study on yellow fever vaccine responses in identical twins. That report adds: The authors reported partly convergent, partly personalized vaccine responses in identical twins.

The specimen was CD4+ T cells sorted from blood. The TCR was taken from a woman aged 18-29 years in good health. The chain joins TRBV7-9 to TRBJ1-1; 8 bases align to TRBD1. The CDR3 DNA sequence: TGTGCCAGCAGCTTCAGGGGGCGAAGTTTTTCGGACACTGAAGCTTTCTTT. As protein: CASSFRGRSFSDTEAFF.